Following are 25 T cell receptor beta chains from one sample sequenced in a study of shared clonotypes between healthy human individuals. Profiling relied on immunoSEQ multiplex PCR, and the TCRdb table lists in-frame clones only, not all of them. Here the sample spans approximately 1,500,000 clones, 95% to 99% being singletons. The sample comprised naive CD4+ T cells sorted from blood. Subset specified: CD45RA+ positively selected. Receptor source: a man between 25 and 39 years old in good health.

V and J are TRBV5-4 and TRBJ2-5; 7 bases agree with TRBD2. Germline CDR1 reads SGHNT; CDR2 reads YYREEE (reference sequence). The CDR3 consists of 15 residues. Unmatched junction bases numbered 7, after V lost 4 bases and J lost 1 base. CDR3 in DNA: TGTGCCAGCAGCCCGGCTAGCGGCCGCCAAGAGACCCAGTACTTC. Translation: CASSPASGRQETQYF. Using reference TRBV5-4 and TRBJ2-5 for the parts outside the CDR3, the full variable domain is ETGVTQSPTHLIKTRGQQVTLRCSSQSGHNTVSWYQQALGQGPQFIFQYYREEENGRGNFPPRFSGLQFPNYSSELNVNALELDDSALYLCASSPASGRQETQYFGPGTRLLVL.

The rearrangement joins TRBV19 to TRBJ2-7; 7 bases match TRBD2. V dropped 5 bases and J dropped 0; count of bases not matched to a gene: 10. Germline CDR1 and CDR2: LNHDA and SQIVND (reference sequence). The CDR3 spans 16 residues. The CDR3 coding sequence is TGTGCCAGTAGTGTCAGAAGCGGGGATTACTCCTACGAGCAGTACTTC. It encodes CASSVRSGDYSYEQYF.

The chain employs TRBV6-5 and TRBJ2-1; TRBD2 agrees at 10 bases. With 6 bases clipped from V and 4 bases from J, the junction kept 6 bases outside the gene matches. CDR1 MNHEY and CDR2 SVGAGI come from the germline V gene. This CDR3 region has 15 residues. CDR3 sequence reads: CASSGLAVGYNEQFF. The DNA for the CDR3 is TGTGCCAGCAGCGGACTAGCGGTCGGATACAATGAGCAGTTCTTC.

The genes are TRBV7-6 and TRBJ1-4, with D possibly matching TRBD1 (5 bases). The ends were cut back, 1 base at V and 8 bases at J, with 17 bases in the middle. The CDR3 is made up of 16 amino acids. Germline assignment: CDR1 SGHVS and CDR2 FNYEAQ. CDR3 sequence reads: CASSLDLRGSGEKLFF. CDR3 DNA: TGTGCCAGCAGCTTAGATTTGAGGGGAAGTGGGGAAAAACTGTTTTTT.

This clone was observed a single time. The CDR3 DNA reads as TGTGCCAGCAGCACCCTCGGGACTCGTGGCAACGAGCAGTACTTC. Its translation is CASSTLGTRGNEQYF. The V call is TRBV9, the J call TRBJ2-7, with D perhaps TRBD2 (6 bases). Germline assignment: CDR1 SGDLS and CDR2 YYNGEE. V lost 4 bases, J lost 5 bases, and 19 bases lay in between. The CDR3 is 15 amino acids.

The V gene is TRBV29-1, the J gene TRBJ1-2; 7 nucleotides align to TRBD1. The V gene's germline CDR1 is SQVTM and CDR2 ANQGSEA. J was trimmed by 6 bases and V by 7 bases; bases with no gene match: 11. The CDR3 sequence is 13 residues long. CDR3 DNA sequence: TGCAGCGGGGGGCCTGGGACAGTAGATGGCTACACCTTC. Protein sequence: CSGGPGTVDGYTF.

The rearrangement joins TRBV5-1 to TRBJ2-7, with 9 bases fitting TRBD2. CDR3 length: 15 amino acids. V lost 4 bases to trimming and J lost 2 bases; unmatched junction nucleotides: 7. Germline V gene data show CDR1 as SGHRS and CDR2 as YFSETQ. CDR3 in amino acids: CASSPVGLATYEQYF. The CDR3 coding sequence is TGCGCCAGCAGCCCCGTCGGACTAGCGACCTACGAGCAGTACTTC.

J is TRBJ2-2 and V is TRBV18; D may be TRBD1 (5 bases). Trimming stripped 6 bases from V and 0 bases from J, with 14 bases between. Looked up from germline, CDR1 is KGHSH and CDR2 is LQKENI. The CDR3 sequence is 16 residues long. The CDR3 sequence: CASSLRDRANTGELFF. CDR3 bases: TGTGCCAGCTCCCTACGCGACAGAGCGAACACCGGGGAGCTGTTTTTT.

The chain is built from TRBV2 and TRBJ2-2; a possible D gene is TRBD1 (6 bases). This CDR3 spans 14 amino acids. Germline V CDR1 and CDR2: SNHLY, FYNNEI. Trimming pared 8 bases from V and 3 bases from J, leaving 13 bases between. CDR3 sequence: CASDRDKYTGELFF. CDR3 nucleotide sequence: TGTGCCAGCGACCGGGACAAATACACCGGGGAGCTGTTTTTT.

The chain uses TRBV11-2 and TRBJ2-5; 8 nucleotides align to TRBD1. Germline lookup yields CDR1 SGHAT and CDR2 FQNNGV. The J segment lost 2 bases and the V segment lost 5 bases, leaving 10 bases of the junction unmatched. CDR3 length: 16 amino acids. CDR3: CASSTRQGTPQETQYF. In DNA, the CDR3 is TGTGCCAGCAGCACCCGACAGGGGACCCCACAAGAGACCCAGTACTTC.

The chain couples TRBV30 to TRBJ2-5, with D possibly TRBD1 on 5 matching bases. Per the germline V gene, CDR1 is GTSNPN and CDR2 is SVGIG (reference sequence). V lost 0 bases and J lost 3, with 11 bases in between. CDR3 size: 14 residues. CDR3 nucleotide sequence: TGTGCCTGGAGTGTACTAATAGGGGAAGAGACCCAGTACTTC. Its protein product is CAWSVLIGEETQYF.

The V and J genes are TRBV14 and TRBJ2-7, with 7 bases identical to TRBD1. This CDR3 spans 14 amino acids. V was clipped by 4 bases and J by 5 bases; unmatched bases: 8. Germline V gives CDR1 SGHDN, CDR2 FVKESK. CDR3 nucleotides: TGTGCCAGCAGCCGAGACAGGGTTTCTAACGAGCAGTACTTC. Protein sequence: CASSRDRVSNEQYF.

The genes are TRBV28 and TRBJ1-3; D remains ambiguous. This CDR3 has 15 amino acids. Trimming stripped 2 bases from V and 3 bases from J, with 11 bases between. Per germline, CDR1 MDHEN and CDR2 SYDVKM. CDR3 DNA: TGTGCCAGCAGTTTAGTTACCCCTCTTGGAAACACCATATATTTT. It codes for CASSLVTPLGNTIYF.

The chain links TRBV5-1 to TRBJ2-1; D gene unclear. V lost 4 bases, J lost 6 bases, and 14 bases lay in between. CDR1 is SGHRS, CDR2 YFSETQ, per germline. CDR3 length: 14 residues. Written as DNA, the CDR3 is TGCGCCAGCAGCCAATCGGGTGATGGCAATGAGCAGTTCTTC. Its protein product is CASSQSGDGNEQFF.

The V gene is TRBV5-1, the J gene TRBJ2-1; D uncertain. Trimming stripped 4 bases from V and 8 bases from J, with 10 bases between. The germline V gene has CDR1 SGHRS and CDR2 YFSETQ. The CDR3 runs 12 residues. DNA for the CDR3: TGCGCCAGCAGCCTGAAAGCTTATGAGCAGTTCTTC. Translated: CASSLKAYEQFF.

The chain combines TRBV28 with TRBJ2-7; D is tentatively TRBD1 or TRBD2 (5 bases each). V was trimmed by 5 bases and J by 3 bases, leaving 17 bases between them. From germline, CDR1 is MDHEN and CDR2 SYDVKM. This CDR3 has 15 amino acids. The DNA of the CDR3 is TGTGCCAGCAGTCCCCCGGGACGGAAAAACTACGAGCAGTACTTC. Translation gives CASSPPGRKNYEQYF. Filled out from reference TRBV28 and TRBJ2-7, the complete variable domain reads DVKVTQSSRYLVKRTGEKVFLECVQDMDHENMFWYRQDPGLGLRLIYFSYDVKMKEKGDIPEGYSVSREKKERFSLILESASTNQTSMYLCASSPPGRKNYEQYFGPGTRLTVT.

The chain is built from TRBV5-5 and TRBJ2-3; 10 nucleotides align to TRBD2. This CDR3 contains 20 residues. V shed 0 bases and J 5 bases; nucleotides not matched to a gene: 18. Germline values: CDR1 SGHKS, CDR2 YYEKEE (reference sequence). The CDR3 is CASSLVFIGVSSGSIDTQYF. CDR3 DNA sequence: TGTGCCAGCAGCTTGGTATTTATAGGGGTTTCTAGCGGGAGTATAGATACGCAGTATTTT.

This rearrangement joins TRBV7-9 to TRBJ2-5, with 7 nucleotides matching TRBD1. Germline V gene sequence: CDR1 SEHNR, CDR2 FQNEAQ (reference sequence). Unmatched junction bases numbered 14, after V lost 5 bases and J lost 2 bases. The CDR3 is 17 amino acids. CDR3: CASSRWQGVPFQETQYF. The CDR3 region has the DNA TGTGCCAGCAGCCGCTGGCAGGGGGTTCCCTTTCAAGAGACCCAGTACTTC. The whole variable domain, remainder taken from reference TRBV7-9 and TRBJ2-5, is DTGVSQNPRHKITKRGQNVTFRCDPISEHNRLYWYRQTLGQGPEFLTYFQNEAQLEKSRLLSDRFSAERPKGSFSTLEIQRTEQGDSAMYLCASSRWQGVPFQETQYFGPGTRLLVL.

In DNA form, the CDR3 reads TGTGCCAGCAGATCAGCGGGTTTGGGGACTGAAGCTTTCTTT. Translation gives CASRSAGLGTEAFF. The chain couples TRBV7-9 to TRBJ1-1; D call uncertain. The CDR3 contains 14 residues. Germline V gives CDR1 SEHNR, CDR2 FQNEAQ (reference sequence). V gave up 6 bases and J gave up 5 bases, with 16 bases separating them.

The rearrangement joins TRBV30 to TRBJ1-1; D is uncertain. The CDR3 loop spans 15 amino acids. Germline CDR1 is GTSNPN and CDR2 is SVGIG (reference sequence). V lost 7 bases, J lost 5 bases, and 23 bases lay in between. CDR3 residues: CALLSGTRRKTEAFF. The CDR3 DNA reads as TGTGCCTTACTTTCGGGCACCCGAAGGAAGACTGAAGCTTTCTTT.

The rearrangement uses TRBV5-5 and TRBJ2-7, with D unresolved. Germline V CDR1 and CDR2: SGHKS, YYEKEE (reference sequence). The CDR3 has 12 amino acids. V lost 1 base and J 7 bases, leaving 9 bases between the germline ends. The CDR3 sequence: CASSLQSGEQYF. The DNA of the CDR3 is TGTGCCAGCAGCTTGCAGTCAGGTGAGCAGTACTTC.

This clone has only a few counts. The chain employs TRBV10-1 and TRBJ2-2; D not certain. From germline, CDR1 is WNHNN and CDR2 SYGVQD (reference sequence). The CDR3 extends over 13 amino acids. V gave up 8 bases and J gave up 7 bases, with 14 bases separating them. The CDR3 sequence is CASGVDRFGELFF. Here the CDR3 DNA reads TGCGCCAGCGGAGTGGACCGTTTCGGGGAGCTGTTTTTT.

The CDR3 is CASSAGQPSTEAFF. CDR3 bases: TGTGCCAGCAGCGCGGGACAGCCCAGCACTGAAGCTTTCTTT. V and J are TRBV9 and TRBJ1-1; 7 nucleotides align to TRBD1. Germline trimming cut 3 bases from V and 4 bases from J; bases unmatched to any gene: 6. The germline V gene has CDR1 SGDLS and CDR2 YYNGEE. This CDR3 is 14 amino acids long.

The chain joins TRBV19 to TRBJ1-3; possible D gene TRBD1, 5 bases. The V end lost 4 bases, the J end lost 4 bases, and 8 bases lay between the germline ends. CDR3 length: 13 residues. CDR1 is LNHDA, CDR2 SQIVND, per germline (reference sequence). CDR3 amino acids: CASSTGFGNTIYF. The CDR3 DNA sequence: TGTGCCAGTAGTACAGGGTTCGGAAACACCATATATTTT.

The CDR3 loop reads CATSQLYSNQPQHF. For the CDR3, the DNA is TGTGCCACCAGCCAACTTTATAGCAATCAGCCCCAGCATTTT. The chain has TRBV15 and TRBJ1-5; D is uncertain. Germline V gene data show CDR1 as LNHNV and CDR2 as YYDKDF (reference sequence). V was shortened by 5 bases and J by 0 bases, with 8 bases between the two germline ends. The CDR3 consists of 14 residues.